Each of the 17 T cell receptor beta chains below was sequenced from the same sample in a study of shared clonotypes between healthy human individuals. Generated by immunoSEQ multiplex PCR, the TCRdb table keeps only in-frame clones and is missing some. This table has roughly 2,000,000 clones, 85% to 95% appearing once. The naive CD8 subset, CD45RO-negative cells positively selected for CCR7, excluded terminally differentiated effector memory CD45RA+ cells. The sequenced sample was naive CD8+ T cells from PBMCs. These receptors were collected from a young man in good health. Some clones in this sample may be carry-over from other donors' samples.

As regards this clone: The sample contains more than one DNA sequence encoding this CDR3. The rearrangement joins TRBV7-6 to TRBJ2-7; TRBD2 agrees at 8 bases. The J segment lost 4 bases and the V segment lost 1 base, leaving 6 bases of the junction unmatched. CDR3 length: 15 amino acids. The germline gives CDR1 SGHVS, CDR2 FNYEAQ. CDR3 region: CASSLGSGSSYEQYF. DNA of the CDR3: TGTGCCAGCAGCTTAGGGAGCGGGAGTTCGTACGAGCAGTACTTC.

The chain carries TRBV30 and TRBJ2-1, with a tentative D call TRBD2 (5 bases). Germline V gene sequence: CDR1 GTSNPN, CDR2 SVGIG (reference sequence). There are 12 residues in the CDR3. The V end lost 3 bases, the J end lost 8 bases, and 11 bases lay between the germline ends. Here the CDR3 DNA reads TGTGCCTGGAGGGAAGTGGGAGATGAGCAGTTCTTC. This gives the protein CAWREVGDEQFF.

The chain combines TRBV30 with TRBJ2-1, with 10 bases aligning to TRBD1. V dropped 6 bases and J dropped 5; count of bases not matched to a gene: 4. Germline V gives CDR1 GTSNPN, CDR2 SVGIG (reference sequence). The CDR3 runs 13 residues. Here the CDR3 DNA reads TGTGCCTGCCGGACAGGGGGAAACAATGAGCAGTTCTTC. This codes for CACRTGGNNEQFF.

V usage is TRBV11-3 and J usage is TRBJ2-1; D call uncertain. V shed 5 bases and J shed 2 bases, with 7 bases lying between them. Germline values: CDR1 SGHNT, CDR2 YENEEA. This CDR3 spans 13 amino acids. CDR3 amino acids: CASSSRTYNEQFF. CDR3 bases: TGTGCCAGCAGCAGCAGGACCTACAATGAGCAGTTCTTC.

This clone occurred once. The CDR3 nucleotides read TGTGCCAGCAGCTACCTAGCGGGAGATATGGCAGATACGCAGTATTTT. Amino acid sequence: CASSYLAGDMADTQYF. The chain carries TRBV13 and TRBJ2-3; the match to TRBD2 covers 10 bases. Looked up from germline, CDR1 is PRHDT and CDR2 is FYEKMQ (reference sequence). The CDR3 is made up of 16 amino acids. The V and J ends lost 4 bases and 4 bases, in that order; junction bases with no gene match: 8.

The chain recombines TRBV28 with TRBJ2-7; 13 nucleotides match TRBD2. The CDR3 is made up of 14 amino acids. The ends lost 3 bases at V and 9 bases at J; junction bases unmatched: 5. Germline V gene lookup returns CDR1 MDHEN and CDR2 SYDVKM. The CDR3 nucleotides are TGTGCCAGCAGTTTTGGGACTAGCGGGGAGCGGCAGTACTTC. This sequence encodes CASSFGTSGERQYF.

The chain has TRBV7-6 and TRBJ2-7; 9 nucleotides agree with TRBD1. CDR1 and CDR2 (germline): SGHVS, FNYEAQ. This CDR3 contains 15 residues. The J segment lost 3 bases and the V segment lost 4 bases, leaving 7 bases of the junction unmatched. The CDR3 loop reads CASSSGTGYDYEQYF. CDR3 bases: TGTGCCAGCAGCTCCGGGACAGGGTACGACTACGAGCAGTACTTC.

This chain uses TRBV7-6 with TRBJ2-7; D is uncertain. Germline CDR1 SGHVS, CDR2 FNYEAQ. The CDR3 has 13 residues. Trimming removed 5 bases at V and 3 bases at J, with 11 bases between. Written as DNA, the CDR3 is TGTGCCAGCAGCCATTGGTGGGGCTACGAGCAGTACTTC. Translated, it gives CASSHWWGYEQYF.

The CDR3 is CASSAGAGGQTQYF. CDR3 nucleotides: TGTGCCAGCAGTGCCGGGGCCGGAGGGCAGACCCAGTACTTC. The V and J genes are TRBV6-1 and TRBJ2-5; a weak D match, TRBD2 (6 bases). Looked up from germline, CDR1 is MNHNS and CDR2 is SASEGT. Between the trimmed V and J ends, which lost 4 bases and 6 bases, there was a span of 15 bases. The CDR3 length is 14 residues.

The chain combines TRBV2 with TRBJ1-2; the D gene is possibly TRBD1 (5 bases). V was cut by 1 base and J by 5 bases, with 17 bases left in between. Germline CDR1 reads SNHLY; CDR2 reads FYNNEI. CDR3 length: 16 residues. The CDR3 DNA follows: TGTGCCAGCAGTGAAGTCAGGGCAACAACCTTTTATGGCTACACCTTC. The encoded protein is CASSEVRATTFYGYTF.

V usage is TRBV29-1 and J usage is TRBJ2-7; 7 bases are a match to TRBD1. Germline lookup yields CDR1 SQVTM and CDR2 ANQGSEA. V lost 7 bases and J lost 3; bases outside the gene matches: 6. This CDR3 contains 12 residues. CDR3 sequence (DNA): TGCAGCGCGACCGGGACAGACTACGAGCAGTACTTC. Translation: CSATGTDYEQYF.

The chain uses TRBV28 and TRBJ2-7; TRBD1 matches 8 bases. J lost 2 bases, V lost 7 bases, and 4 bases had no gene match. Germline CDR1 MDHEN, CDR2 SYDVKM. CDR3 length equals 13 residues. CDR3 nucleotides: TGTGCCAGCACACCCAGGGGGCCCTACGAGCAGTACTTC. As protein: CASTPRGPYEQYF.

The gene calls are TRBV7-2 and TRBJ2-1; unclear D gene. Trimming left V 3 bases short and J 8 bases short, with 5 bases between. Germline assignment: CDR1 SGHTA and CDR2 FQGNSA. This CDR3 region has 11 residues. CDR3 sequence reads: CASSFPYEQFF. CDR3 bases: TGTGCCAGCAGCTTTCCATATGAGCAGTTCTTC.

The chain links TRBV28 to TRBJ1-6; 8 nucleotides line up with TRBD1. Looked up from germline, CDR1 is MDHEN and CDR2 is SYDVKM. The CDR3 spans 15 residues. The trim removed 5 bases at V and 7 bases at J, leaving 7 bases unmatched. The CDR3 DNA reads TGTGCCAGCAGTCTCAACAGGGGGACGAATTCACCCCTCCACTTT. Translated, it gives CASSLNRGTNSPLHF.

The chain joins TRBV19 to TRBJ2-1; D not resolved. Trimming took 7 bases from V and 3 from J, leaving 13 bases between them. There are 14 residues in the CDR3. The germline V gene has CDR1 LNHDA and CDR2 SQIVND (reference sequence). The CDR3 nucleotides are TGTGCCAGTACCTCAAACTCCCACTACAATGAGCAGTTCTTC. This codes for CASTSNSHYNEQFF.

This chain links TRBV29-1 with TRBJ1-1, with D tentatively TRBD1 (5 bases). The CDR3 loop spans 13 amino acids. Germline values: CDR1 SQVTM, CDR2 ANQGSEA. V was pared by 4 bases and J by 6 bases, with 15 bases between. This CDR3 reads CSVVGPTVPEAFF. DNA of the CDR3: TGCAGCGTTGTGGGACCCACGGTCCCTGAAGCTTTCTTT.

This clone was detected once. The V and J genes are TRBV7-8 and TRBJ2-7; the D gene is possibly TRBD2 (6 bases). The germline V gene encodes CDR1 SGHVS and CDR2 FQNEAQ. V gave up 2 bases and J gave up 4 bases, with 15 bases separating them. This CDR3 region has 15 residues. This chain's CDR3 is CASSLYGGMGYEQYF. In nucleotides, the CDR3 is TGTGCCAGCAGCTTATATGGGGGGATGGGGTACGAGCAGTACTTC.